This TCR beta chain was identified during a study of shared clonotypes between healthy human individuals. V shed 4 bases and J shed 4 bases, with 13 bases lying between them. The CDR3 loop spans 14 amino acids. From germline, CDR1 is MNHEY and CDR2 SMNVEV (reference sequence). Terminally differentiated effector memory CD45RA+ cells were excluded from the naive CD8 cells, which were CD45RO-negative and positively selected for CCR7. Sequencing used immunoSEQ multiplex PCR; TCRdb keeps in-frame clones, though not all of them. The profile shows approximately 650,000 clones, nearly 97% of them singletons.

V is TRBV27 and J is TRBJ1-1; D might be TRBD1 (5 bases). The TCR originated in a woman in her twenties or thirties in good health. The sequencing input was naive CD8+ T cells sorted from blood. CDR3 in amino acids: CASSSIGGGTEAFF. CDR3 coding DNA: TGTGCCAGCAGTTCGATCGGGGGGGGCACTGAAGCTTTCTTT.